The 25 T cell receptor beta chains given below trace back to one sample, sequenced in a study of T cells in Graves' hyperthyroidism and ophthalmopathy. RNA transcripts served as the template for amplifying TCR beta CDR3 regions. An initial round of RT-PCR targeting the TCR CDR3 relied on the HTBI primer set. MiXCR, run by TCRdb on the multiplex PCR reads, gives a single entry per CDR3 protein. The table includes a few hundred thousand distinct CDR3 sequences, roughly 46% detected once. Sequenced material: peripheral blood or thyroid tissue (not recorded which). These receptors all come from a woman aged 18-30 years with Graves' hyperthyroidism.

This chain connects TRBV10-3 to TRBJ1-5; D uncertain. The ends were cut back, 6 bases at V and 10 bases at J, with 10 bases in the middle. From germline, CDR1 is ENHRY and CDR2 SYGVKD. The CDR3 is made up of 11 amino acids. The CDR3 sequence: CAISSRSPQHF. CDR3 nucleotides: TGTGCCATCAGCTCAAGGAGCCCCCAGCATTTT.

In its sample, this clonotype was seen many times. The gene calls are TRBV6-5 and TRBJ1-2, with a weak D call TRBD1 (5 bases). The CDR3 runs 16 residues. CDR1 and CDR2 from the germline V gene are MNHEY and SVGAGI. Trimming stripped 2 bases from V and 2 bases from J, with 15 bases between. CDR3 nucleotides: TGTGCCAGCAGTTACCATGGATGGGGCTACAACTATGGCTACACCTTC. Translating gives CASSYHGWGYNYGYTF.

The CDR3 here is CATSRDSAGGRHGQYF. CDR3 sequence (DNA): TGTGCCACCAGCAGAGATAGTGCCGGGGGGCGACACGGGCAGTACTTC. The chain links TRBV15 to TRBJ2-7; TRBD2 might be the D (7 bases). This CDR3 has 16 residues. Trimming took off 0 bases at V and 9 bases at J, with 21 bases between the two ends. Per germline, CDR1 LNHNV and CDR2 YYDKDF (reference sequence).

This clonotype was found many times. V is TRBV12-3 or TRBV12-4 and J is TRBJ1-5; possible D gene TRBD1, 5 bases. The CDR3 is 13 amino acids. Trimming shortened V by 6 bases and J by 8 bases, and 14 bases separated the two germline ends. CDR3 sequence (DNA): TGTGCCAGCAGCCATGACAGTACGGAGCCCCAGCATTTT. Amino acid sequence: CASSHDSTEPQHF.

J is TRBJ2-7 and V is TRBV7-2, with TRBD2 identical over 9 bases. Germline V CDR1 and CDR2: SGHTA, FQGNSA. J gave up 6 bases and V 9 bases, and 12 bases lay outside the gene matches. The CDR3 has 14 amino acids. Here the CDR3 DNA reads TGTGCCAGTACTACCGCTAGCGGGACTGGCGAGCAGTACTTC. Protein product: CASTTASGTGEQYF.

The CDR3 loop is CARFGLAATGELFF. CDR3 coding DNA: TGTGCTAGATTTGGACTAGCGGCCACCGGGGAGCTGTTTTTT. The V call is TRBV2, the J call TRBJ2-2; 10 bases agree with TRBD2. The CDR3 extends over 14 amino acids. From germline, CDR1 is SNHLY and CDR2 FYNNEI.

This clonotype was seen repeatedly, ten times or more. The chain employs TRBV4-1 and TRBJ1-4; D gene uncertain. The CDR3 has 15 amino acids. V lost 5 bases, J lost 0 bases, and 10 bases lay in between. CDR1 is MGHRA, CDR2 YSYEKL, per germline. Here the CDR3 DNA reads TGCGCCAGCAGCTCGCGGGAGGCAACTAATGAAAAACTGTTTTTT. It specifies CASSSREATNEKLFF.

This clonotype was observed at least ten times. The rearrangement uses TRBV27 and TRBJ1-2; the match to TRBD1 covers 10 bases. V lost 3 bases to trimming and J lost 9 bases; unmatched junction nucleotides: 4. Germline CDR1 is MNHEY and CDR2 is SMNVEV (reference sequence). The CDR3 contains 13 residues. The chain's CDR3 is CASSLGQGNRYTF. CDR3 sequence (DNA): TGTGCCAGCAGTTTGGGACAGGGGAATCGCTACACCTTC.

This clonotype has a count of ten or more. The chain carries TRBV4-1 and TRBJ1-4, with 8 bases fitting TRBD1. Germline CDR1 and CDR2: MGHRA and YSYEKL. J was trimmed by 6 bases and V by 0 bases; bases with no gene match: 3. CDR3 size: 15 residues. CDR3 sequence reads: CASSQDPRGHEKLFF. The CDR3 DNA sequence: TGCGCCAGCAGCCAAGACCCCAGGGGGCATGAAAAACTGTTTTTT.

There are many counts of this clonotype. The chain carries TRBV20-1 and TRBJ2-5; tentative D call: TRBD2 (5 bases). CDR3 length equals 13 residues. V was trimmed by 8 bases and J by 5 bases, leaving 18 bases between them. The germline V gene encodes CDR1 DFQATT and CDR2 SNEGSKA (reference sequence). The CDR3 nucleotides read TGCAGTACCCGGGCGACAACGGGGGAGACCCAGTACTTC. This gives the protein CSTRATTGETQYF.

This clonotype has only one observation. The CDR3 DNA sequence: TGCAGCGTTAGACAGGGTATTAGGAGCGGCTATGGCTACACCTTC. The encoded protein is CSVRQGIRSGYGYTF. V and J are TRBV29-1 and TRBJ1-2, with 7 nucleotides matching TRBD1. The CDR3 is made up of 15 amino acids. V shed 5 bases and J 4 bases; nucleotides not matched to a gene: 13. Germline loops: CDR1 SQVTM, CDR2 ANQGSEA.

The CDR3, as DNA: TGTGCCAGCGGTGCTATGGGGACAATGAACACCGGGGAGCTGTTTTTT. Translation gives CASGAMGTMNTGELFF. The genes are TRBV7-3 and TRBJ2-2, with TRBD1 as a possible D gene (6 bases). Looked up from germline, CDR1 is SGHTA and CDR2 is FQGTGA. The CDR3 is 16 amino acids. With 8 bases removed from V and 1 base from J, the gap between germline ends came to 17 bases.

This clonotype was found many times. The J gene is TRBJ1-5, the V gene TRBV7-2, with no clear D. CDR3 length equals 12 residues. Germline V gene lookup returns CDR1 SGHTA and CDR2 FQGNSA. The ends were cut back, 6 bases at V and 5 bases at J, with 8 bases in the middle. DNA for the CDR3: TGTGCCAGCAGAAAGGGTGATCAGCCCCAGCATTTT. This translates into CASRKGDQPQHF. Full variable domain (rest looked up from reference TRBV7-2 and TRBJ1-5): GAGVSQSPSNKVTEKGKDVELRCDPISGHTALYWYRQSLGQGLEFLIYFQGNSAPDKSGLPSDRFSAERTGGSVSTLTIQRTQQEDSAVYLCASRKGDQPQHFGDGTRLSIL.

This clonotype was seen ten or more times. This chain links TRBV7-8 with TRBJ1-1; unclear D gene. This CDR3 is 14 amino acids long. V was trimmed by 0 bases and J by 5 bases, leaving 10 bases between them. Germline V CDR1 and CDR2: SGHVS, FQNEAQ. Here the CDR3 reads CASSLALGRTEAFF. The CDR3 DNA reads TGTGCCAGCAGCTTAGCTTTAGGGAGGACTGAAGCTTTCTTT.

This clonotype has a count of ten or more. The V and J genes are TRBV12-3 or TRBV12-4 and TRBJ1-2, with D perhaps TRBD1 (6 bases). The V end lost 6 bases, the J end lost 1 base, and 15 bases lay between the germline ends. The CDR3 contains 15 residues. The CDR3, as DNA: TGTGCCAGCAGCTATACAGGGTTAGGTAACTATGGCTACACCTTC. Its protein is CASSYTGLGNYGYTF.

The chain uses TRBV25-1 and TRBJ2-5, with no clear D. Germline V gene lookup returns CDR1 MGHDK and CDR2 SYGVNS. Trimming left V 0 bases short and J 1 base short, with 6 bases between. This CDR3 contains 14 residues. This CDR3 is CASSEYYSQETQYF. In DNA, the CDR3 is TGTGCCAGCAGTGAATATTACAGCCAAGAGACCCAGTACTTC.

At least ten counts were recorded for this clonotype. The CDR3 DNA sequence: TGTGCCAGCAGCTCCCCCGGTAGAATGGTTAACTATGGCTACACCTTC. Its protein product is CASSSPGRMVNYGYTF. The rearrangement links TRBV7-9 to TRBJ1-2; D ambiguous. The CDR3 totals 16 residues. V was trimmed by 4 bases and J by 1 base, leaving 16 bases between them. CDR1 is SEHNR, CDR2 FQNEAQ, per germline (reference sequence).

This clonotype was seen at least ten times. The chain has TRBV15 and TRBJ1-2, with D maybe TRBD1 (5 bases). With 8 bases removed from V and 4 bases from J, the gap between germline ends came to 14 bases. The germline V gene has CDR1 LNHNV and CDR2 YYDKDF (reference sequence). CDR3 size: 13 residues. The CDR3 sequence is CATVQGGGYGYTF. The CDR3 DNA reads as TGTGCCACCGTGCAGGGCGGTGGCTATGGCTACACCTTC.

This sequence joins TRBV7-6 and TRBJ2-7; maybe TRBD1 (6 bases). The V gene lost 5 bases and the J gene lost 2 bases, with 16 bases spanning the gap. From germline, CDR1 is SGHVS and CDR2 FNYEAQ. This CDR3 is 15 amino acids long. The CDR3, as DNA: TGTGCCAGCAGCGGCCAGACTGGGGGCACCTACGAGCAGTACTTC. It yields the protein CASSGQTGGTYEQYF.

This clonotype was seen ten or more times. DNA for the CDR3: TGCAGCGCCATCAAAGGGTTTCAAGAGACCCAGTACTTC. It is translated as CSAIKGFQETQYF. V gene TRBV29-1 combines with J gene TRBJ2-5; D gene ambiguous. The V end was cut by 7 bases, the J end by 2 bases, with 14 bases between. This CDR3 spans 13 amino acids. Germline V gene lookup returns CDR1 SQVTM and CDR2 ANQGSEA.

This clonotype has at least ten counts. The chain carries TRBV7-6 and TRBJ2-7; TRBD2 aligns across 12 bases. Germline V gives CDR1 SGHVS, CDR2 FNYEAQ. The CDR3 sequence is 15 residues long. V gave up 5 bases and J gave up 6 bases; unmatched junction bases: 8. The CDR3 DNA reads TGTGCCAGCAGCCAAATGACTAGCGGGAGTACCGAGCAGTACTTC. Translation: CASSQMTSGSTEQYF.

This clonotype came up many times. The chain combines TRBV19 with TRBJ2-5; TRBD1 agrees at 8 bases. The CDR3 has 14 amino acids. Per germline, CDR1 LNHDA and CDR2 SQIVND (reference sequence). V dropped 4 bases and J dropped 5; count of bases not matched to a gene: 6. The CDR3 sequence: CASSTGGASETQYF. DNA of the CDR3: TGTGCCAGTAGTACAGGGGGCGCGTCGGAGACCCAGTACTTC.

This clonotype was observed at least ten times. The V gene is TRBV2, the J gene TRBJ2-5, with 8 bases identical to TRBD1. The CDR3 has 14 residues. The germline CDR1 and CDR2 sequences are SNHLY and FYNNEI. V lost 7 bases to trimming and J lost 6 bases; unmatched junction nucleotides: 10. The CDR3: CASKLGRGQQTQYF. The CDR3, as DNA: TGTGCCAGCAAACTCGGCAGGGGGCAACAGACCCAGTACTTC.

The chain has TRBV7-9 and TRBJ1-1; possibly TRBD1 for D (6 bases). CDR1 and CDR2 from the germline V gene are SEHNR and FQNEAQ (reference sequence). Trimming pared 5 bases from V and 5 bases from J, leaving 12 bases between. The CDR3 contains 13 residues. This CDR3 reads CASSTGAWTEAFF. The CDR3 DNA is TGTGCCAGCAGCACGGGGGCGTGGACTGAAGCTTTCTTT.

The chain combines TRBV7-9 with TRBJ2-5; perhaps TRBD2 as D (5 bases). The CDR3 is 13 residues long. Germline CDR1 SEHNR, CDR2 FQNEAQ (reference sequence). Trimming pared 1 base from V and 9 bases from J, leaving 12 bases between. Written as DNA, the CDR3 is TGTGCCAGCAGCTTAGGTTCGGAGAGGGCCCAGTACTTC. Residues: CASSLGSERAQYF.